The clone carrying this TCR beta chain has more than one count but fewer than ten. This table comes from immunoSEQ multiplex PCR, and its TCRdb copy is limited to in-frame clones, with some not included. In the table there are tens of thousands of clones, around four fifths of which are singletons. The source of the sample is a study of OX40 agonist ivuxolimab in advanced cancers. About the study: Aged roughly 23 to 79 with a mean of around 60 years, they were about 80% male. Partial responses occurred in three patients (one hepatocellular carcinoma, two cutaneous melanoma).

CDR1 is LNHDA, CDR2 SQIVND, per germline (reference sequence). With 3 bases removed from V and 4 bases from J, the gap between germline ends came to 16 bases. This CDR3 has 16 residues. The chain carries TRBV19 and TRBJ1-5; a weak D match, TRBD1 (6 bases). The input for sequencing was CD4+ or CD8+ T cells sorted from blood, taken in a trial of the OX40 agonist ivuxolimab. This clonotype was obtained from an adult with an advanced solid tumor such as melanoma, head and neck, liver or kidney cancer. CDR3 region: CASSILWGQSNQPQHF. CDR3 nucleotide sequence: TGTGCCAGTAGTATTCTTTGGGGGCAGAGTAATCAGCCCCAGCATTTT.